This T cell receptor (beta chain) was sequenced in a study of cytomegalovirus exposure and HLA in healthy donors (TCRdb year 2017). Background on the whole study: A later analysis indicated that the 100 to 150 validation repertoires were generated on the platform also employed for the 700 or so repertoires of the first cohort. The study aimed to test whether cataloging public T cell receptors could reveal signatures of past pathogen exposure. Along with the roughly 670-subject first cohort, a separate validation cohort of some 130 different subjects was used. To predict cytomegalovirus infection status, the study brought together high-throughput TCR immunosequencing, statistical association of individual TCRs with disease status, and machine learning. What the study reported, not specific to this receptor: In vitro tests confirmed that a few of the cytomegalovirus-associated TCR beta chains recognize cytomegalovirus antigens. The authors suggested that the approach could potentially be extended to other disease states and immunological phenotypes. In both the original and validation cohorts, the classifier was reported to diagnose cytomegalovirus status with high specificity and sensitivity. While some public TCRs were present in many individuals, most TCR sequences turned up only very rarely across donors. Subsequent analysis determined that TCRs grouped into clusters in the first cohort also showed a tendency toward co-occurrence across the roughly 110 validation repertoires, and 94% of cluster scores exceeded 0. In the study, around 150 TCR beta chains were listed as associated with cytomegalovirus. All 120 or so repertoires were used to score co-occurrence in the validation cohort in a later analysis, because that analysis had no HLA typing for the cohort.

The library was produced with the immunoSEQ multiplex PCR assay. The authors processed their data as follows. A statistical classification framework was developed to diagnose cytomegalovirus status using the catalog of TCR beta chain sequences. TCRdb retrieved this table from immuneACCESS and kept in-frame rearrangements only. Not all clones are present; in checked studies, unresolved V genes account for under half, and no reason is known for the remainder. The V and J calls and clone size are taken from that table; D and trimming were inferred from the DNA. In this sample the table shows about 79,000 clones, over 85% of which occur a single time. In total, the top ten clones hold 3% to 4.5% of the sample. As to this clone: Its antigen target is currently unknown. No base-level quality is on record; no much larger clone is a single base apart.

V lost 0 bases and J lost 0 bases; the stretch between them is 7 bases long. According to the germline V gene, CDR1 reads SGHRS and CDR2 reads YFSETQ. Measured from the cysteine to the phenylalanine, the CDR3 is 16 residues long. Only the CDR3 portion is preserved as DNA: 48 bases, with reading frame beginning at the first base. Donors formed part of the validation cohort, which comprised over a hundred subjects and was distinct from the first cohort of fewer than 750 subjects. The sequence links TRBV5-1 to TRBJ2-6, with an unclear D gene assignment. The receptor was derived from a woman in her 30s in good health and CMV-seronegative. The sequenced material came from PBMCs. The DNA sequence reads TGCGCCAGCAGCTTGGACATGGTCTCTGGGGCCAACGTCCTGACTTTC. Translated, this gives CASSLDMVSGANVLTF. Reference TRBV5-1 and TRBJ2-6 genes cover what lies past the CDR3, so the full variable domain is KAGVTQTPRYLIKTRGQQVTLSCSPISGHRSVSWYQQTPGQGLQFLFEYFSETQRNKGNFPGRFSGRQFSNSRSEMNVSTLELGDSALYLCASSLDMVSGANVLTFGAGSRLTVL.